This TCR beta chain is from a study of blood T cell repertoires in COVID-19. Study at large: The study drew acute and convalescent COVID-19 samples from the United States, Italy and Spain. Sample material is recorded as cDNA or gDNA derived from T cells, B-cell-depleted T cells, or PBMCs.

How the authors handled the data: Scientists estimated how many nucleated cells there were by amplifying reference gene primers. TCRdb's table, derived via immunoSEQ multiplex PCR, lists solely in-frame clones and lacks some. That table is the source of V, J and clone size, and D and trimming were worked out from the DNA. This repertoire shows some 190,000 clones, approximately 84% found once; its top ten account for under 4%. From germline, CDR1 is SGHTS and CDR2 YDEGEE. Trimming left V 3 bases short and J 3 bases short, with 9 bases between. The CDR3 is made up of 13 amino acids. Residents of under 25 US areas, aged about 18 to 89 years, made up the participants.

The sequence was collected from a woman in her 30s who had recovered from COVID-19. Sequenced material: PBMCs or T cells enriched from blood (not recorded which). The J gene is TRBJ1-2, the V gene TRBV5-8; D may be TRBD1 (5 bases). The CDR3 region has the DNA TGTGCCAGCAGCTGGGGCCTTCACTATGGCTACACCTTC. Translation gives CASSWGLHYGYTF. Full variable domain (missing parts from reference TRBV5-8 and TRBJ1-2): EAGVTQSPTHLIKTRGQQATLRCSPISGHTSVYWYQQALGLGLQFLLWYDEGEERNRGNFPPRFSGRQFPNYSSELNVNALELEDSALYLCASSWGLHYGYTFGSGTRLTVV.